A selection of T cell receptor beta chains follows, all from one sample in a study of neurological immune-mediated disorders. TCRdb re-analysed the 5' RACE reads in MiXCR, keeping a single row per CDR3 protein. This table holds some 31,000 distinct CDR3 sequences, 4.6% found once. Material: PBMCs. All receptors derive from a man between 18 and 35 years old in good health. CDR3s include the opening cysteine and the closing phenylalanine or tryptophan. D genes are given only for firm matches. Size tells how often a clone was seen (once, few, many) or the class of an expanded clone, and some rows leave it out.

>TRBJ2-1|TRBD2|many|TRBV5-1
CASSFSSGGANEQFF
TGCGCCAGCAGCTTCTCTAGCGGGGGGGCCAATGAGCAGTTCTTC
>TRBJ1-1|-|many|TRBV21-1
CASSKPPWVGTEAFF
TGTGCCAGCAGCAAGCCCCCGTGGGTTGGCACTGAAGCTTTCTTT
>TRBJ2-1|-|many|TRBV5-1
CASSLGQGGSYNEQFF
TGCGCCAGCAGCTTGGGGCAGGGGGGCTCCTACAATGAGCAGTTCTTC
>TRBJ2-3|-|many|TRBV10-3
CATEGGGGDTQYF
TGTGCTACCGAAGGCGGGGGCGGAGATACGCAGTATTTT
>TRBJ2-2|-|many|TRBV12-3/TRBV12-4
CASFRAGRGNTGELFF
TGTGCCAGCTTTAGAGCTGGGCGAGGGAACACCGGGGAGCTGTTTTTT
>TRBJ1-1|-|many|TRBV6-4
CASSEVAGTEAFF
TGTGCCAGCAGTGAGGTGGCCGGGACTGAAGCTTTCTTT
>TRBJ2-1|-|once|TRBV4-3
CAISQAVGRHYNEQFF
TGCGCCATCAGCCAGGCCGTAGGGAGGCACTACAATGAGCAGTTCTTC
>TRBJ1-1|-|many|TRBV5-1
CASSSLMGSEAFF
TGCGCCAGCAGCTCCCTCATGGGGTCTGAAGCTTTCTTT
>TRBJ2-5|TRBD1|many|TRBV24-1
CATSPPEGAAFQETQYF
TGTGCCACCAGTCCGCCCGAGGGGGCAGCCTTTCAAGAGACCCAGTACTTC
>TRBJ1-2|-|many|TRBV30
CAWRTQAGYGYTF
TGTGCCTGGAGGACACAGGCTGGCTATGGCTACACCTTC
>TRBJ1-2|-|many|TRBV20-1
CSATPTGYGYTF
TGCAGTGCTACCCCTACCGGGTATGGCTACACCTTC
>TRBJ1-6|TRBD1|-|TRBV30
CAWRIQGADSPLHF
TGTGCCTGGAGGATACAGGGGGCAGATTCACCCCTCCACTTT
>TRBJ2-3|TRBD2|many|TRBV5-1
CASSLGLDPTDTQYF
TGCGCCAGCAGCCTGGGACTAGACCCCACAGATACGCAGTATTTT
>TRBJ1-5|-|many|TRBV7-8
CASSFYDGGPQHF
TGTGCCAGCAGCTTTTATGACGGAGGGCCCCAGCATTTT
>TRBJ2-3|TRBD1|many|TRBV6-5
CASSYSRATGADTQYF
TGTGCCAGCAGTTACTCAAGGGCCACAGGGGCAGATACGCAGTATTTT
>TRBJ2-5|-|many|TRBV7-2
CASSYIPHQETQYF
TGTGCCAGCAGCTATATACCGCACCAAGAGACCCAGTACTTC
>TRBJ2-1|-|many|TRBV5-1
CASSLVREQFF
TGCGCCAGCAGCCTAGTAAGGGAGCAGTTCTTC
>TRBJ2-3|-|many|TRBV6-5
CASSLTGRTTDTQYF
TGTGCCAGCAGTCTCACAGGGCGGACCACAGATACGCAGTATTTT
>TRBJ1-6|-|many|TRBV7-9
CASSLHGGQYNSPLHF
TGTGCCAGCAGCTTACACGGAGGACAGTATAATTCACCCCTCCACTTT
>TRBJ2-7|TRBD1|many|TRBV6-5
CASSYGDSTYEQYF
TGTGCCAGCAGTTACGGGGACAGTACCTACGAGCAGTACTTC
>TRBJ2-7|TRBD1|many|TRBV12-3/TRBV12-4
CASRQGAGEQYF
TGTGCCAGCAGACAGGGGGCCGGCGAGCAGTACTTC
>TRBJ1-6|-|many|TRBV5-1
CASSLHGDVTPLHF
TGCGCCAGCAGCTTACATGGGGACGTTACACCCCTCCACTTT
>TRBJ1-1|-|many|TRBV29-1
CSVEGRMNTEAFF
TGCAGCGTTGAAGGCAGGATGAACACTGAAGCTTTCTTT
>TRBJ2-1|-|many|TRBV6-1
CASTQSSYNEQFF
TGTGCCAGCACACAGAGTTCTTACAATGAGCAGTTCTTC
>TRBJ1-1|TRBD1|many|TRBV20-1
CSAKGDSLNTEAFF
TGCAGTGCCAAGGGGGACAGCTTGAACACTGAAGCTTTCTTT
>TRBJ2-2|TRBD2|-|TRBV7-2
CASSFWSGRVTGELFF
TGTGCCAGCAGCTTTTGGTCCGGGAGGGTCACCGGGGAGCTGTTTTTT
>TRBJ2-5|TRBD1|many|TRBV7-7
CASSLGTGGQETQYF
TGTGCTAGCAGCCTCGGGACAGGGGGTCAAGAGACCCAGTACTTC
>TRBJ2-7|TRBD1|many|TRBV10-1
CASEPGQGAGEQYF
TGCGCCAGCGAACCGGGACAGGGGGCCGGCGAGCAGTACTTC
>TRBJ1-5|-|many|TRBV27
CASKQVNSNQPQHF
TGTGCCAGCAAGCAGGTGAATAGCAATCAGCCCCAGCATTTT
>TRBJ1-4|-|many|TRBV3-1
CASSQQGTNEKLFF
TGTGCCAGCAGCCAACAGGGGACTAATGAAAAACTGTTTTTT
>TRBJ2-5|TRBD2|many|TRBV29-1
CSVEEAGGPETQYF
TGCAGCGTTGAAGAGGCGGGGGGGCCAGAGACCCAGTACTTC
>TRBJ2-5|TRBD1|many|TRBV20-1
CSARDLWGAGQVDGTQYF
TGCAGTGCTAGAGATCTCTGGGGCGCGGGACAGGTGGACGGGACCCAGTACTTC
>TRBJ2-7|-|many|TRBV7-2
CASSLGLGVIYEQYF
TGTGCCAGCAGCTTAGGGCTCGGGGTTATCTACGAGCAGTACTTC
>TRBJ2-7|TRBD2|many|TRBV12-3/TRBV12-4
CASSRMGGAGEQYF
TGTGCCAGCAGTCGGATGGGAGGGGCTGGCGAGCAGTACTTC
>TRBJ2-2|-|many|TRBV12-3/TRBV12-4
CASSFNRELFF
TGTGCCAGCAGTTTTAACCGGGAGCTGTTTTTT
>TRBJ2-6|-|many|TRBV6-5
CASSPDFGANVLTF
TGTGCCAGCAGTCCGGACTTTGGGGCCAACGTCCTGACTTTC
>TRBJ1-2|TRBD1|many|TRBV30
CAWSVPGQGPGYTF
TGTGCCTGGAGTGTACCGGGACAGGGCCCCGGCTACACCTTC
>TRBJ1-1|-|-|TRBV5-6
CASSLRTSNTEAFF
TGTGCCAGCAGCCTACGGACTTCGAACACTGAAGCTTTCTTT
>TRBJ2-1|TRBD1|many|TRBV5-1
CASSPEGDSYNEQFF
TGCGCCAGCAGCCCCGAAGGGGACAGCTACAATGAGCAGTTCTTC
>TRBJ2-5|-|many|TRBV24-1
CATSDFAETQYF
TGTGCCACCAGTGATTTCGCCGAGACCCAGTACTTC